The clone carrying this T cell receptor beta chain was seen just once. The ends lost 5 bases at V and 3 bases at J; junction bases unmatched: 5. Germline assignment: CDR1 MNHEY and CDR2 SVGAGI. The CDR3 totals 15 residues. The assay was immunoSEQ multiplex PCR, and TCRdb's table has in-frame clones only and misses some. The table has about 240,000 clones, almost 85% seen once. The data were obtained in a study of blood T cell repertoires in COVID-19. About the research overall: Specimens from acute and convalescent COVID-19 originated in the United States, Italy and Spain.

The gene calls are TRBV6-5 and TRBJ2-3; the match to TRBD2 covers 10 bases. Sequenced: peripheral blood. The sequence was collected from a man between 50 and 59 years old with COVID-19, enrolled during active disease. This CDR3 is CASSKSGGVTDTQYF. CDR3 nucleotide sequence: TGTGCCAGCAGTAAAAGCGGGGGGGTAACAGATACGCAGTATTTT.